This TCR beta chain was identified in a study of control samples from healthy donors and cancer patients. Only in-frame clones appear in the TCRdb table, and some are missing; sequencing was by immunoSEQ multiplex PCR. The data show 15,000 to 19,000 clones, about nine tenths seen once. Sequenced sample: PBMCs. The sequence was obtained from a woman in her 70s with colorectal cancer.

CDR3 residues: CASSPWGGLDGANVLTF. The CDR3 coding sequence is TGTGCCAGCAGCCCTTGGGGAGGTTTAGATGGGGCCAACGTCCTGACTTTC. The V gene is TRBV7-3, the J gene TRBJ2-6; D may be TRBD2 (6 bases). The germline V gene encodes CDR1 SGHTA and CDR2 FQGTGA. This CDR3 contains 17 residues. V lost 5 bases and J 3 bases, leaving 17 bases between the germline ends.